Shown below are 8 T cell receptor beta chains from a single sample sequenced in a study of T-cell reconstitution after alpha-beta-depleted transplantation in children. The authors prepared the TCRbeta library with unique molecular identifiers. Via MiXCR, TCRdb re-called the PCR reads, giving one row per CDR3 protein. The table lists nearly 400,000 distinct CDR3 sequences, approximately 20% of them singletons. The specimen was PBMCs from the stem cell graft donor, collected from the stem cell graft. The receptors derive from a human donor who donated a stem cell graft to a child with acute myeloid leukemia.

This clonotype has just a few counts. The CDR3 spells CASSQDYGGKATGELFF. The CDR3 coding sequence is TGCGCCAGCAGCCAAGATTACGGCGGGAAGGCCACCGGGGAGCTGTTTTTT. This chain joins TRBV4-3 and TRBJ2-2, with a tentative D call TRBD2 (6 bases). V lost 0 bases to trimming and J lost 4 bases, with 15 bases between them. The CDR3 spans 17 residues. Germline assignment: CDR1 LGHNA and CDR2 YSLEER.

This clonotype has more than one count but fewer than ten. The chain combines TRBV5-1 with TRBJ2-2; 7 nucleotides match TRBD2. Germline V gene data show CDR1 as SGHRS and CDR2 as YFSETQ. CDR3 length: 15 amino acids. J was trimmed by 5 bases and V by 2 bases; bases with no gene match: 6. CDR3 amino acids: CASSLTGGITGELFF. DNA for the CDR3: TGCGCCAGCAGCTTAACGGGAGGTATTACCGGGGAGCTGTTTTTT.

CDR3 coding DNA: TGTGCCAGCAGCTTCCCCGACAAATGGCTAGCGGGGCACGAGCAGTACTTC. Its translation is CASSFPDKWLAGHEQYF. The chain carries TRBV7-8 and TRBJ2-7; 9 bases are shared with TRBD2. This CDR3 is 17 amino acids long. J lost 5 bases, V lost 3 bases, and 14 bases had no gene match. Per germline, CDR1 SGHVS and CDR2 FQNEAQ.

Regarding this clonotype: The germline gene is not matched at one end of the junction; a read error may be the cause. V gene TRBV12-3 or TRBV12-4 combines with J gene TRBJ2-5; D possibly corresponds to TRBD1 (6 bases). The CDR3 is 19 amino acids. The CDR3 region has the DNA TGTGCCAGCAGTTATAGAACAATCGACGGTGGGGGCAGCCAAGAGACCGAGTACTTC. It specifies CASSYRTIDGGGSQETEYF.

This clonotype was seen only a few times. CDR3: CASRTPPDTQYF. CDR3 coding DNA: TGTGCCAGCAGGACACCCCCGGATACGCAGTATTTT. This sequence joins TRBV7-2 and TRBJ2-3; D is uncertain. Germline V gene lookup returns CDR1 SGHTA and CDR2 FQGNSA. Trimming stripped 6 bases from V and 6 bases from J, with 10 bases between. The CDR3 totals 12 residues.

This clonotype has more than one count but fewer than ten. The J gene is TRBJ2-3, the V gene TRBV29-1, with 7 nucleotides matching TRBD1. The CDR3 is 16 residues long. The V segment lost 7 bases and the J segment 2 bases; nucleotides outside the gene matches: 15. The germline V gene encodes CDR1 SQVTM and CDR2 ANQGSEA. This CDR3 reads CSASLLGGQHTDTQYF. The CDR3, as DNA: TGCAGCGCCTCTTTGCTAGGGGGACAGCACACAGATACGCAGTATTTT.

V is TRBV12-3 or TRBV12-4 and J is TRBJ2-7; TRBD1 aligns across 9 bases. This CDR3 contains 14 residues. V lost 5 bases and J lost 4; bases outside the gene matches: 6. As DNA, the CDR3 is TGTGCCAGCAGTGCCGGGACAGGGCGATACGAGCAGTACTTC. It codes for CASSAGTGRYEQYF.

The gene calls are TRBV7-2 and TRBJ2-2; D gene uncertain. Per germline, CDR1 SGHTA and CDR2 FQGNSA. The CDR3 runs 15 residues. The germline V and J ends were trimmed by 1 base and 6 bases, with 12 bases remaining between them. CDR3 nucleotide sequence: TGTGCCAGCAGCTTAGGAGAATTGGGCGCCGGGGAGCTGTTTTTT. Protein: CASSLGELGAGELFF.